These T cell receptor beta chains were read from a single sample in a study of blood T cell repertoires in COVID-19. Clones were sequenced by immunoSEQ multiplex PCR, and TCRdb holds only the in-frame ones, with some missing. The table has roughly 59,000 clones, around 86% seen once; the top ten hold 3.5%. The sequenced material came from peripheral blood. These receptors were taken from an elderly woman with acute or convalescent COVID-19. Each CDR3 is given with its conserved first and last residue. D genes are given only for firm matches. The size field is filled for only some rows; it gives once, few, many or a size class.

j_call,d_call,clone_size,v_call,cdr3_nt,cdr3_aa
TRBJ2-2,NA,once,TRBV5-1,TGCGCCAGCAGCTTGGCCCCAGGGGGGACCGGGGAGCTGTTTTTT,CASSLAPGGTGELFF
TRBJ2-7,NA,many,TRBV30,TGTGCCTGGAGCCATCCAGGGAACATCTACGAGCAGTACTTC,CAWSHPGNIYEQYF
TRBJ2-1,TRBD2,NA,TRBV6-2/TRBV6-3,TGTGCCAGCAGTTATCCGGGACTAGCGGGCAATGAGCAGTTCTTC,CASSYPGLAGNEQFF
TRBJ2-1,TRBD2,NA,TRBV19,TGTGCCAGTAGTAAGGCTAGCGGTGGCTCCTACAATGAGCAGTTCTTC,CASSKASGGSYNEQFF
TRBJ1-2,TRBD1,NA,TRBV6-1,TGTGCCAGCAGTGAAAGAACAGGGGGTCCCTATGGCTACACCTTC,CASSERTGGPYGYTF
TRBJ2-1,TRBD2,few,TRBV27,TGTGCCAGCAGTTTCCTCCCCCTAGCGGAAAACTACAATGAGCAGTTCTTC,CASSFLPLAENYNEQFF
TRBJ1-1,NA,NA,TRBV3-1/TRBV3-2,TGTGCCAGCAGCCAAGGCACGGGGAACACTGAAGCTTTCTTT,CASSQGTGNTEAFF
TRBJ2-3,TRBD2,NA,TRBV19,TGTGCCAGTGGGACTAGCGGGAGGGCCTTCGCAGATACGCAGTATTTT,CASGTSGRAFADTQYF
TRBJ1-6,NA,once,TRBV11-2,TGTGCCAGCAGGACCTTGGAGGGAAGAGTTTCACCCCTCCACTTT,CASRTLEGRVSPLHF
TRBJ2-7,TRBD2,NA,TRBV5-1,TGCGCCAGCAGCCTACGGACTAGCGGGGCCTACGAGCAGTACTTC,CASSLRTSGAYEQYF
TRBJ2-7,TRBD2,NA,TRBV18,TGTGCCAGCTCACCGGGGGGGACCTCCTACGAGCAGTACTTC,CASSPGGTSYEQYF
TRBJ2-3,NA,NA,TRBV19,TGTGCCAGTAGTATCCAGGGGCTGGGAGGCACAGATACGCAGTATTTT,CASSIQGLGGTDTQYF
TRBJ1-3,NA,NA,TRBV5-1,TGCGCCAGCAGCTCAGTTGGCGGAAACACCATATATTTT,CASSSVGGNTIYF
TRBJ1-4,TRBD1,NA,TRBV30,TGTGCCTGGACCGAGCCCGGGACAGGGGGCGGAAAACTGTTTTTT,CAWTEPGTGGGKLFF
TRBJ2-1,NA,NA,TRBV6-2/TRBV6-3,TGTGCCAGCAGCCAGCCGAATGAGCAGTTCTTC,CASSQPNEQFF
TRBJ1-2,TRBD1,NA,TRBV10-2,TGCGCCAGCAGTGAGTTAGGACAGGCCTTCTATGGCTACACCTTC,CASSELGQAFYGYTF
TRBJ2-1,TRBD1,NA,TRBV5-1,TGCGCCAGCAGCTTCCGGGACAGCCGAGACAATGAGCAGTTCTTC,CASSFRDSRDNEQFF
TRBJ1-2,TRBD1,NA,TRBV7-9,TGTGCCAGCAGCGAATCGGGGACAGGGAGTGGCTACACCTTC,CASSESGTGSGYTF
TRBJ1-5,TRBD1,NA,TRBV4-2,TGTGCCAGCAGCCAGCGACAGGGGAATCAGCCCCAGCATTTT,CASSQRQGNQPQHF
TRBJ2-3,NA,NA,TRBV27,TGTGCCAGCAGTTTAATGAGGGGCGGGGGCACAGATACGCAGTATTTT,CASSLMRGGGTDTQYF
TRBJ1-1,TRBD1,once,TRBV29-1,TGCAGCGTTTCGAGGACAGGGGACACTGAAGCTTTCTTT,CSVSRTGDTEAFF
TRBJ2-5,TRBD2,few,TRBV5-1,TGCGCCAGCAGCTTGGGGGGTCTAGCGGGCCAGGAAAAGACCCAGTACTTC,CASSLGGLAGQEKTQYF
TRBJ2-7,NA,NA,TRBV6-2/TRBV6-3,TGTGCCAGCAGCCGTACCGGGACTCAGAGCTCCTACGAGCAGTACTTC,CASSRTGTQSSYEQYF
TRBJ1-1,NA,NA,TRBV7-3,TGTGCCAGCAGCTTAAAAGGAGGACAGGAAGCTTTCTTT,CASSLKGGQEAFF
TRBJ1-3,NA,NA,TRBV6-5,TGTGCCAGCACTCCCTCTGGAAACACCATATATTTT,CASTPSGNTIYF
TRBJ2-5,NA,NA,TRBV28,TGTGCCAGCAGTTCGCGGGGCCCAGAGACCCAGTACTTC,CASSSRGPETQYF
TRBJ2-1,NA,once,TRBV5-5,TGTGCCAGCAGCTTGGTCCAGTACAATGAGCAGTTCTTC,CASSLVQYNEQFF
TRBJ2-1,TRBD2,NA,TRBV19,TGTGCCAGTAGTATAGGGCTAGCGGGGGCCTCGGAGCAGTTCTTC,CASSIGLAGASEQFF
TRBJ2-6,TRBD1,NA,TRBV18,TGTGCCAGCTCAGGGCCGGGACAGGGGTCTGGGGCCAACGTCCTGACTTTC,CASSGPGQGSGANVLTF
TRBJ2-2,NA,NA,TRBV28,TGTGCCAGCAGTTTTACGGGGAGGGGGGAGCTGTTTTTT,CASSFTGRGELFF
TRBJ2-3,TRBD2,NA,TRBV19,TGTGCCAGTACCAGACTAGCGGGAGGGTTCACAGATACGCAGTATTTT,CASTRLAGGFTDTQYF
TRBJ1-1,NA,NA,TRBV7-2,TGTGCCAGCAGCCCAACGGTGTCTGAAGCTTTCTTT,CASSPTVSEAFF
TRBJ1-2,NA,NA,TRBV6-6,TGTGCCAGCAGACGAAGGGGGGGAAACACTGATTCAAACTATGGCTACACCTTC,CASRRRGGNTDSNYGYTF
TRBJ2-7,NA,NA,TRBV27,TGTGCCAGCAGTTTAGCGACTCAGATGAGCTCCTACGAGCAGTACTTC,CASSLATQMSSYEQYF
TRBJ1-2,TRBD1,NA,TRBV6-2/TRBV6-3,TGTGCCAGCAGTTCCAGGGGGGCGCTTGGCTACACCTTC,CASSSRGALGYTF
TRBJ1-5,NA,few,TRBV28,TGTGCCAGCAGTTCGTACAGGAGTAGCAATCAGCCCCAGCATTTT,CASSSYRSSNQPQHF
TRBJ2-5,NA,NA,TRBV28,TGTGCCAGCAAGGAGGCCATCCCCCCAGAGACCCAGTACTTC,CASKEAIPPETQYF
TRBJ1-3,NA,few,TRBV6-5,TGTGCCAGCAGACGAGGGAGCTCTGGAAACACCATATATTTT,CASRRGSSGNTIYF
TRBJ1-1,TRBD1,NA,TRBV9,TGTGCCAGCAGCGGACAGGGGAGGAACACTGAAGCTTTCTTT,CASSGQGRNTEAFF
TRBJ1-1,NA,NA,TRBV5-1,TGCGCCAGCAGCCCGGACAGTCTGAACACTGAAGCTTTCTTT,CASSPDSLNTEAFF
TRBJ1-2,TRBD1,medium-sized,TRBV6-2/TRBV6-3,TGTGCCAGCAGTACGAACATTATCCAGGGGGTATATGGCTACACCTTC,CASSTNIIQGVYGYTF